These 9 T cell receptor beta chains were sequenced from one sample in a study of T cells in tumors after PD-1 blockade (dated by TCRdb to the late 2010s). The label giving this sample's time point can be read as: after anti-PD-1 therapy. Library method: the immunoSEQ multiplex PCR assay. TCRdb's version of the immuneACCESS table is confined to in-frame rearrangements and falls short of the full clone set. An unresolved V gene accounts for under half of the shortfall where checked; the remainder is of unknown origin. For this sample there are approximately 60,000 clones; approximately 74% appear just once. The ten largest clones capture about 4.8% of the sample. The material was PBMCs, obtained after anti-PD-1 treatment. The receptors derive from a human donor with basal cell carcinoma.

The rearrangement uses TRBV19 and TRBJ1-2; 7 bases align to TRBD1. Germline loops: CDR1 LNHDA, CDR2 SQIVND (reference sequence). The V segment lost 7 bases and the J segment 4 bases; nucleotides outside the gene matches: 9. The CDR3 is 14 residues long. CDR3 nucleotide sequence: TGTGCCAGTAATCCACAGGGGAACCTCTATGGCTACACCTTC. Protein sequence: CASNPQGNLYGYTF.

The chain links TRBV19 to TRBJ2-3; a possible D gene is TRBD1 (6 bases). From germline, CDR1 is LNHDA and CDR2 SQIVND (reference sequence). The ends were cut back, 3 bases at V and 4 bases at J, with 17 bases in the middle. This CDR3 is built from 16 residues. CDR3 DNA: TGTGCCAGTAGTATGATGCCTACAGGGTTTCCAGATACGCAGTATTTT. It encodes CASSMMPTGFPDTQYF.

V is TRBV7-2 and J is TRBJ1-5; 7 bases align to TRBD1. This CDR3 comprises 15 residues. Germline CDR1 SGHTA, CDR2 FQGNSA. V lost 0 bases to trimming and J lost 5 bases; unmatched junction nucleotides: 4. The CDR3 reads CASSLAGQLHQPQHF. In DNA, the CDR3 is TGTGCCAGCAGCTTAGCGGGACAGCTTCATCAGCCCCAGCATTTT.

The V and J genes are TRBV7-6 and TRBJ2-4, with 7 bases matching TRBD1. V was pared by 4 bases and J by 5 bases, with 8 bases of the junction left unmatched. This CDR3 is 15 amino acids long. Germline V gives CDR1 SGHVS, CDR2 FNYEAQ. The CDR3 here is CASSSTTGWENIQYF. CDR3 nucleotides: TGTGCCAGCAGCTCGACGACAGGGTGGGAAAACATTCAGTACTTC.

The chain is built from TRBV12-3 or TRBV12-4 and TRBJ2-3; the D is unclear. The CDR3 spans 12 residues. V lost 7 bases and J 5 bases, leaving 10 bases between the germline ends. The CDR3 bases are TGTGCCAGCACCACCGTACGAGATACGCAGTATTTT. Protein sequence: CASTTVRDTQYF.

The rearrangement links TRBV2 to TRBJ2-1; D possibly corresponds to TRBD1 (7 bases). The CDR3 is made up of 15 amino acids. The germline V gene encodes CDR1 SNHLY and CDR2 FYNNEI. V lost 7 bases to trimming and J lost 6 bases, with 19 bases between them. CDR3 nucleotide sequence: TGTGCCAGCAAAACCAGGGGGGTGCTCTCCAATGAGCAGTTCTTC. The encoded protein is CASKTRGVLSNEQFF.

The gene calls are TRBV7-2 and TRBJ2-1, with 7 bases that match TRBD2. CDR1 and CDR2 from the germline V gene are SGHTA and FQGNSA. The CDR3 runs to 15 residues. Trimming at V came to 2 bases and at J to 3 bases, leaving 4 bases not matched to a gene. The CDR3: CASSLRGVLYNEQFF. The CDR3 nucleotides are TGTGCCAGCAGCTTACGGGGGGTCCTCTACAATGAGCAGTTCTTC.

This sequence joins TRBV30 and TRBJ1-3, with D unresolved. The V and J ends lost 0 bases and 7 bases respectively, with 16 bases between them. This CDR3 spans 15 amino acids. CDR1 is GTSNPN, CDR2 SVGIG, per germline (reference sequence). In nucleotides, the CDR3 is TGTGCCTGGAGTGTACTCGGATCGGGTGCGAACACCATATATTTT. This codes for CAWSVLGSGANTIYF.

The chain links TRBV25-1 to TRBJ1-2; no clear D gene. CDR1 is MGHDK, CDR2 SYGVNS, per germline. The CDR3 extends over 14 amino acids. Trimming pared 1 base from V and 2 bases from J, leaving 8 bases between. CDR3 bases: TGTGCCAGCAGTGAATTGACTCTGAACTATGGCTACACCTTC. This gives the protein CASSELTLNYGYTF.